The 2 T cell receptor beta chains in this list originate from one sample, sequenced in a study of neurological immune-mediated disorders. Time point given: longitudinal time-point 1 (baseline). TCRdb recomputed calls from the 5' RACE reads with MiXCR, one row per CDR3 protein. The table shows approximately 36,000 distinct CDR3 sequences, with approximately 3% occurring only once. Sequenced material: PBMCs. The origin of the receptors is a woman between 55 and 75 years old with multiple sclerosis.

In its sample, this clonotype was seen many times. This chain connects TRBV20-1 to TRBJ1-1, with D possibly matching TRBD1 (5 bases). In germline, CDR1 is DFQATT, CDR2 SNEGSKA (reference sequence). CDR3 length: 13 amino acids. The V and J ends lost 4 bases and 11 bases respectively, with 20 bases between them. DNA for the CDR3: TGCAGTGCTAAGCGACAGCCGACCGGTGAGGCTTTCTTT. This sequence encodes CSAKRQPTGEAFF.

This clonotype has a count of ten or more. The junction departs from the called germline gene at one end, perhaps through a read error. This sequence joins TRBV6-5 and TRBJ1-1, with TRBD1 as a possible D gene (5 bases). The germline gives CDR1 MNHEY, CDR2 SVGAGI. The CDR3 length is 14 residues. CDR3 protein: CASSYPGPNNEAFF. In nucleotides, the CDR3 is TGTGCCAGCAGTTACCCGGGACCGAACAATGAAGCTTTCTTT.